Detailed here is one T cell receptor (beta chain). The antigen remains undetermined. This record belongs to a study of T cell responses to AZD1222 COVID-19 vaccine. The germline V and J ends were trimmed by 0 bases and 3 bases, with 8 bases remaining between them. Germline-derived CDR1 and CDR2 are SGHRS and YFSETQ. CDR3 length equals 14 residues. Clones were sequenced by immunoSEQ multiplex PCR, and TCRdb holds only the in-frame ones, with some missing. The repertoire holds about 160,000 clones, with over 80% as singletons. Study findings and constraints: Among those given AZD1222, only five or six were seropositive at baseline. Compared with day 0, the breadth and depth of the Spike-specific TCR repertoire rose significantly after two doses of AZD1222. Regions 160-218 and 743-854 held dominance among vaccine-associated CD4 TCRs, which spanned spike.

The chain employs TRBV5-1 and TRBJ2-3, with D possibly TRBD1 on 5 matching bases. This material consisted of peripheral blood, taken on day 0 of AZD1222 vaccination. This sequence was found in an adult in good health. DNA of the CDR3: TGCGCCAGCAGCTTGGGGGGCTGGACAGATACGCAGTATTTT. Encoded protein: CASSLGGWTDTQYF.